This section outlines one TCR beta chain sequence together with its context. The data were taken from a study of T cell changes during pregnancy in multiple sclerosis. From germline, CDR1 is SGHTA and CDR2 FQGTGA. The CDR3 covers 14 residues. The J segment lost 6 bases and the V segment lost 4 bases, leaving 9 bases of the junction unmatched. Libraries were prepared by immunoSEQ multiplex PCR; TCRdb keeps only in-frame clonotypes and omits some of them. The sample has roughly 85,000 clones; approximately 93% are singletons. This specimen consisted of peripheral blood, obtained in the first trimester of pregnancy. V and J are TRBV7-3 and TRBJ2-7; 7 bases align to TRBD2. The sequence was obtained from a female donor with multiple sclerosis, enrolled in a pregnancy study. The DNA for the CDR3 is TGTGCCAGCAGCTCGGCCGGGACTACGGGCGAGCAGTACTTC. This encodes CASSSAGTTGEQYF.